The source of this T cell receptor (beta chain) is a study of shared clonotypes between healthy human individuals. Measured with immunoSEQ multiplex PCR; TCRdb has only the in-frame clones, and not every one. Found here are 2 million to 2.5 million clones, over 90% of them singletons; the top ten hold 0.39%. The CDR3 consists of 16 residues. The gene calls are TRBV21-1 and TRBJ1-1. TRBV21-1 has pseudogene status. Sample: naive CD4+ T cells from PBMCs. Noted subset: CD45RA+ positively selected. The sequence was collected from a young man in good health. Some clones in this sample may be carry-over from other donors' samples. Written as DNA, the CDR3 is TGTGCCAGCAGCAAAGCAGCCCTGCCGGAGAACACTGAAGCTTTCTTT. Encoded protein: CASSKAALPENTEAFF.